This paragraph covers one T cell receptor beta chain sequence. The entry originates in a study of OX40 agonist ivuxolimab in advanced cancers. With V trimmed by 3 bases and J by 5 bases, 5 bases remained unmatched. This CDR3 is built from 14 residues. Germline CDR1 and CDR2: SNHLY and FYNNEI. Clones were read by immunoSEQ multiplex PCR, and TCRdb kept only the in-frame ones, dropping some. The table records about 62,000 clones, about 85% of them present only once. The chain employs TRBV2 and TRBJ2-5; TRBD1 matches at 8 bases. The sequencing used CD4+ or CD8+ T cells sorted from blood, collected in a trial of the OX40 agonist ivuxolimab. The sequence was obtained from an adult with an advanced solid tumor such as melanoma, head and neck, liver or kidney cancer. The CDR3 nucleotides read TGTGCCAGCAGTGACAGGGGGCGCGGGGAGACCCAGTACTTC. Encoded protein: CASSDRGRGETQYF.